This TCR beta chain comes out of a study of blood T cell repertoires in COVID-19. Study as a whole: Samples taken during acute and convalescent COVID-19 were collected in the United States, Italy and Spain. The analysed material was cDNA or gDNA that came from T cells, B-cell-depleted T cells, or PBMCs.

This CDR3 has 14 residues. The ends lost 2 bases at V and 1 base at J; junction bases unmatched: 0. The germline gives CDR1 SGHTA, CDR2 FQGTGA. Data came from immunoSEQ multiplex PCR; TCRdb stores just in-frame clones and leaves some out. This table holds about 210,000 clones, around 82% found once. The sample comprised peripheral blood. The chain has TRBV7-3 and TRBJ2-3, with 7 bases matching TRBD2. This receptor was taken from a woman in her thirties or forties with active or convalescent COVID-19. CDR3 DNA sequence: TGTGCCAGCAGCTTAGCGGGGGGCACAGATACGCAGTATTTT. Translated, it gives CASSLAGGTDTQYF.